Below, 12 T cell receptor beta chains from the same sample are listed, as sequenced in a study of cytomegalovirus exposure and HLA in healthy donors. The study ran its PCR with 60 Vbeta and 13 Jbeta primers. Measured with immunoSEQ multiplex PCR; TCRdb has only the in-frame clones, and not every one. Seen here are roughly 180,000 clones, roughly 85% observed once, and the top ten hold 1%. The sequenced sample was PBMCs. All receptors derive from a boy younger than 10 in good health and CMV-seronegative.

V usage is TRBV27 and J usage is TRBJ1-5, with D possibly matching TRBD1 (5 bases). This CDR3 has 12 residues. Trimming took off 6 bases at V and 7 bases at J, with 10 bases between the two ends. CDR1 and CDR2 (germline): MNHEY, SMNVEV (reference sequence). CDR3 DNA: TGTGCCAGCAGCTGGGGGGGACAGCCCCAGCATTTT. Residues: CASSWGGQPQHF.

The chain carries TRBV5-1 and TRBJ2-1; TRBD2 matches 9 bases. CDR1 is SGHRS, CDR2 YFSETQ, per germline. The CDR3 loop spans 16 amino acids. V lost 0 bases to trimming and J lost 7 bases; unmatched junction nucleotides: 8. CDR3 DNA sequence: TGCGCCAGCAGCTTGGGAGCTGGACTAGCGAGGAATGAGCAGTTCTTC. Translation gives CASSLGAGLARNEQFF. Full variable domain (rest looked up from reference TRBV5-1 and TRBJ2-1): KAGVTQTPRYLIKTRGQQVTLSCSPISGHRSVSWYQQTPGQGLQFLFEYFSETQRNKGNFPGRFSGRQFSNSRSEMNVSTLELGDSALYLCASSLGAGLARNEQFFGPGTRLTVL.

This chain joins TRBV11-2 and TRBJ1-2; D might be TRBD1 (5 bases). CDR1 SGHAT and CDR2 FQNNGV come from the germline V gene. The CDR3 consists of 12 residues. V lost 5 bases and J 7 bases, leaving 11 bases between the germline ends. For the CDR3, the DNA is TGTGCCAGCAGCCAAGGCGACAGTGGCTACACCTTC. Protein: CASSQGDSGYTF.

This clone was seen a few times. V gene TRBV7-7 combines with J gene TRBJ2-5; a weak D match, TRBD2 (7 bases). Trimming cost V 5 bases and J 4 bases, with 11 bases left between them. The CDR3 has 13 amino acids. Germline-derived CDR1 and CDR2 are SSHAT and FNYEAQ (reference sequence). CDR3 coding DNA: TGTGCCAGCAGCGGAGGGGGGGGAGAGACCCAGTACTTC. Translating it yields CASSGGGGETQYF.

The V call is TRBV30, the J call TRBJ1-2; D is unclear. Germline V gives CDR1 GTSNPN, CDR2 SVGIG (reference sequence). V lost 3 bases and J 8 bases, leaving 16 bases between the germline ends. The CDR3 is made up of 13 amino acids. The CDR3: CAWSPRLQAGYTF. CDR3 nucleotides: TGTGCCTGGAGCCCCCGGCTCCAAGCGGGCTACACCTTC. Full variable domain (remainder filled in from reference TRBV30 and TRBJ1-2): SQTIHQWPATLVQPVGSPLSLECTVEGTSNPNLYWYRQAAGRGLQLLFYSVGIGQISSEVPQNLSASRPQDRQFILSSKKLLLSDSGFYLCAWSPRLQAGYTFGSGTRLTVV.

V usage is TRBV6-6 and J usage is TRBJ2-5; possibly TRBD2 for D (6 bases). The CDR3 spans 15 residues. Trimming stripped 2 bases from V and 0 bases from J, with 10 bases between. The V gene's germline CDR1 is MNHNY and CDR2 SVGAGI (reference sequence). CDR3 nucleotides: TGTGCCAGCAGTTACGCCCGGGACTACCAAGAGACCCAGTACTTC. This gives the protein CASSYARDYQETQYF.

This chain uses TRBV28 with TRBJ1-6; a possible D gene is TRBD1 (5 bases). Trimming cost V 10 bases and J 7 bases, with 11 bases left between them. CDR1 and CDR2 from the germline V gene are MDHEN and SYDVKM. This CDR3 is built from 12 residues. The CDR3 coding sequence is TGTGCCACCCAGGGAAGCAATTCACCCCTCCACTTT. It codes for CATQGSNSPLHF.

This clone was seen a few times. The rearrangement joins TRBV18 to TRBJ1-1; D might be TRBD1 (6 bases). This CDR3 region has 15 residues. Trimming cost V 8 bases and J 1 base, with 17 bases left between them. Per germline, CDR1 KGHSH and CDR2 LQKENI. CDR3 coding DNA: TGTGCCAGCCGGGTGCCGGGACATCAGAACACTGAAGCTTTCTTT. Amino acid sequence: CASRVPGHQNTEAFF. The full variable domain, in which reference TRBV18 and TRBJ1-1 provide the parts outside the CDR3, is NAGVMQNPRHLVRRRGQEARLRCSPMKGHSHVYWYRQLPEEGLKFMVYLQKENIIDESGMPKERFSAEFPKEGPSILRIQQVVRGDSAAYFCASRVPGHQNTEAFFGQGTRLTVV.

CDR3 nucleotides: TGTGCCACCAGCAAAACCGGGACTAGCGGGCCTACGGAGCAGTTCTTC. It encodes CATSKTGTSGPTEQFF. The gene calls are TRBV15 and TRBJ2-1; 12 bases agree with TRBD2. This CDR3 region has 16 residues. Germline V gene data show CDR1 as LNHNV and CDR2 as YYDKDF (reference sequence). With V trimmed by 4 bases and J by 10 bases, 11 bases remained unmatched.

CDR3: CASSYSGTGIYEQYV. The CDR3 DNA sequence: TGTGCCAGCAGCTACTCCGGGACAGGGATCTACGAGCAGTACGTC. The V gene is TRBV11-2, the J gene TRBJ2-7; TRBD1 agrees at 9 bases. Per germline, CDR1 SGHAT and CDR2 FQNNGV. Trimming cost V 4 bases and J 3 bases; bases outside gene matches: 7. The CDR3 spans 15 residues.

The chain couples TRBV6-6 to TRBJ1-5; perhaps TRBD1 as D (6 bases). The germline CDR1 and CDR2 sequences are MNHNY and SVGAGI (reference sequence). V shed 6 bases and J shed 2 bases, with 14 bases lying between them. This CDR3 comprises 15 residues. The CDR3 sequence is CASSLRGSGNQPQHF. CDR3 sequence (DNA): TGTGCCAGCAGCCTCAGGGGAAGCGGCAATCAGCCCCAGCATTTT.

CDR3 in amino acids: CARSHDRGLSYEQYV. For the CDR3, the DNA is TGTGCCAGAAGTCACGACAGGGGGCTTTCCTACGAGCAGTACGTC. V gene TRBV5-3 combines with J gene TRBJ2-7; TRBD1 matches at 10 bases. TRBV5-3 is an ORF, and what it does is uncertain. The V and J ends lost 5 bases and 1 base, in that order; junction bases with no gene match: 6. The CDR3 is 15 residues long.